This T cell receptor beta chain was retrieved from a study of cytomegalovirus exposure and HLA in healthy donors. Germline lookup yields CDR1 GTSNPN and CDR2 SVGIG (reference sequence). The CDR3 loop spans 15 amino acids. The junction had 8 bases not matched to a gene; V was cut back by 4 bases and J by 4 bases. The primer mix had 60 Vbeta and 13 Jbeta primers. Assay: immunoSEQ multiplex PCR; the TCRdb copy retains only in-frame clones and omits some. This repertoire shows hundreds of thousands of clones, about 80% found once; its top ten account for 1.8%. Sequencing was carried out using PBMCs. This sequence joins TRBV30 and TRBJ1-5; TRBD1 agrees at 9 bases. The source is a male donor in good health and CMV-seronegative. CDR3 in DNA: TGTGCCTGGACCGACACAGGGGGCGCGAATCAGCCCCAGCATTTT. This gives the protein CAWTDTGGANQPQHF.